This TCR beta chain was recorded in a study of control samples from healthy donors and cancer patients. Here immunoSEQ multiplex PCR was the method, and the copy in TCRdb shows in-frame clones only, minus some. The data contain some 130,000 clones, roughly 86% of them seen just once; the ten biggest clones take up about 7.6%. CDR3 length equals 15 residues. The V gene lost 5 bases and the J gene lost 3 bases, with 14 bases spanning the gap. Germline loops: CDR1 MNHEY, CDR2 SMNVEV (reference sequence). This receptor was obtained from a man in his fifties or sixties with head and neck cancer. Material for sequencing was PBMCs. The chain couples TRBV27 to TRBJ2-1; no clear D gene. In DNA, the CDR3 is TGTGCCAGCAGTCTGGCCTCGACGGGCTACAATGAGCAGTTCTTC. Its protein product is CASSLASTGYNEQFF.